This T cell receptor (beta chain) was recorded in a study of blood T cell repertoires in COVID-19. Whole-study context: The cDNA or gDNA used as material had been derived from T cells, B-cell-depleted T cells, or PBMCs.

V was pared by 4 bases and J by 7 bases, with 6 bases of the junction left unmatched. The V gene's germline CDR1 is SGHDT and CDR2 YYEEEE. There are 13 residues in the CDR3. Points on this clone: In the same sample, other DNA sequences code for this CDR3.

Here immunoSEQ multiplex PCR was the method, and the copy in TCRdb shows in-frame clones only, minus some. The sample has around 120,000 clones, around 80% seen once. The rearrangement links TRBV5-6 to TRBJ1-2, with 8 bases matching TRBD1. This receptor was identified in a man in his 70s with acute or convalescent COVID-19. The specimen was peripheral blood. The CDR3 region has the DNA TGTGCCAGCAGCGGACAGGGATTCGGTGGCTACACCTTC. Translating it yields CASSGQGFGGYTF.